The 22 T cell receptor beta chains listed next were all sequenced from one sample in a study of blood T cell repertoires in COVID-19 (dated by TCRdb to 2020 to 2022). Library construction relied on the immunoSEQ multiplex PCR assay. TCRdb limited this immuneACCESS table to in-frame rearrangements with V and J called. A share of clones is missing; checked studies link under half to unresolved V genes, and the rest is unexplained. This sample comprises hundreds of thousands of clones, 83% of them detected only once. The ten largest clones take up around 7.2% of the sample. Source material: peripheral blood. The receptors were gathered from a woman in her forties or fifties with acute or convalescent COVID-19.

The chain links TRBV5-1 to TRBJ2-7, with 12 bases identical to TRBD2. V dropped 8 bases and J dropped 1; count of bases not matched to a gene: 13. The CDR3 has 17 residues. CDR1 is SGHRS and CDR2 is YFSETQ in the germline V gene. The CDR3 nucleotides are TGCGCCAGTACCACAGGTGGACTAGCGGGATTTTCCTACGAGCAGTACTTC. Protein product: CASTTGGLAGFSYEQYF.

The chain employs TRBV18 and TRBJ2-7, with 8 bases fitting TRBD1. With V trimmed by 3 bases and J by 5 bases, 9 bases remained unmatched. The CDR3 has 15 amino acids. Germline V gene lookup returns CDR1 KGHSH and CDR2 LQKENI. The CDR3 sequence is CASSPGTGATHEQYF. In nucleotides, the CDR3 is TGTGCCAGCTCACCGGGGACAGGTGCCACCCACGAGCAGTACTTC.

The V gene is TRBV7-2, the J gene TRBJ2-1, with 9 bases aligning to TRBD2. Unmatched junction bases numbered 3, after V lost 4 bases and J lost 8 bases. The germline CDR1 and CDR2 sequences are SGHTA and FQGNSA. This CDR3 spans 13 amino acids. CDR3 DNA sequence: TGTGCCAGCAGCTCCTTAGCGGGAGATGAGCAGTTCTTC. It is translated as CASSSLAGDEQFF.

The chain is built from TRBV21-1 and TRBJ2-2; TRBD2, the table's D call, was not compared with the DNA. TRBV21-1 is given as a pseudogene. There are 17 residues in the CDR3. The CDR3 is CASSKGGGPPYTGELFF. The DNA of the CDR3 is TGTGCCAGCAGCAAAGGGGGAGGGCCTCCTTACACCGGGGAGCTGTTTTTT.

The genes are TRBV11-1 and TRBJ2-7; 8 nucleotides match TRBD2. V gave up 7 bases and J gave up 5 bases; unmatched junction bases: 7. The CDR3 length is 13 residues. Germline V gene data show CDR1 as SGHAT and CDR2 as FQDESV (reference sequence). The CDR3 loop is CASIGRGSNEQYF. CDR3 DNA sequence: TGTGCCAGCATCGGGAGGGGGTCTAACGAGCAGTACTTC.

The rearrangement uses TRBV4-3 and TRBJ2-5; D gene ambiguous. The CDR3 runs to 15 residues. The V gene lost 0 bases and the J gene lost 1 base, with 9 bases spanning the gap. Germline CDR1 LGHNA, CDR2 YSLEER. The CDR3 loop reads CASSQDLTGQETQYF. As DNA, the CDR3 is TGCGCCAGCAGCCAAGATCTTACCGGCCAAGAGACCCAGTACTTC.

The chain joins TRBV4-2 to TRBJ2-3, with 13 bases identical to TRBD2. V lost 2 bases to trimming and J lost 3 bases; unmatched junction nucleotides: 8. Per germline, CDR1 LGHNA and CDR2 YNFKEQ. CDR3 length: 18 amino acids. The CDR3 is CASSQTSGGAFSTDTQYF. The CDR3 DNA reads as TGTGCCAGCAGCCAAACTAGCGGGGGGGCCTTTAGTACAGATACGCAGTATTTT.

This clone appeared once. The CDR3 sequence: CASSLQGQGVYEQYF. The CDR3 nucleotides read TGTGCCAGCAGTTTACAAGGGCAGGGGGTCTACGAGCAGTACTTC. The chain combines TRBV28 with TRBJ2-7; 7 positions match TRBD1. V was pared by 2 bases and J by 3 bases, with 7 bases of the junction left unmatched. The V gene's germline CDR1 is MDHEN and CDR2 SYDVKM. The CDR3 has 15 amino acids. The entire variable domain, with the rest obtained from reference TRBV28 and TRBJ2-7, is as follows: DVKVTQSSRYLVKRTGEKVFLECVQDMDHENMFWYRQDPGLGLRLIYFSYDVKMKEKGDIPEGYSVSREKKERFSLILESASTNQTSMYLCASSLQGQGVYEQYFGPGTRLTVT.

V is TRBV2 and J is TRBJ2-1, with TRBD2 matching over 12 bases. The length of the CDR3 is 16 residues. The V gene's germline CDR1 is SNHLY and CDR2 FYNNEI. V shed 7 bases, J shed 9 bases, and the junction held 13 bases outside the gene matches. CDR3 bases: TGTGCCAGCAAAGAAAGTCTAGCGGGGGGGCCCGGTGAGCAGTTCTTC. This codes for CASKESLAGGPGEQFF.

The chain carries TRBV7-9 and TRBJ1-2; a weak D match, TRBD1 (5 bases). Trimming took off 5 bases at V and 4 bases at J, with 26 bases between the two ends. Germline V gene data show CDR1 as SEHNR and CDR2 as FQNEAQ (reference sequence). This CDR3 contains 18 residues. CDR3 amino acids: CASSTDWGRSLTFYGYTF. CDR3 nucleotides: TGTGCCAGCAGCACAGATTGGGGCAGGTCCCTGACCTTCTATGGCTACACCTTC.

The rearrangement joins TRBV10-3 to TRBJ2-5; 9 bases align to TRBD2. Germline V gives CDR1 ENHRY, CDR2 SYGVKD. The CDR3 is made up of 13 amino acids. Germline trimming cut 6 bases from V and 5 bases from J; bases unmatched to any gene: 4. The CDR3 sequence is CAIRTSGGETQYF. The DNA of the CDR3 is TGTGCCATCAGGACTAGCGGCGGTGAGACCCAGTACTTC.

This clone was picked up one time. The chain has TRBV5-4 and TRBJ2-7, with unresolved D. This CDR3 is built from 13 residues. From germline, CDR1 is SGHNT and CDR2 YYREEE (reference sequence). V lost 5 bases to trimming and J lost 0 bases, with 9 bases between them. CDR3 amino acids: CASSSTLSYEQYF. The CDR3 DNA is TGTGCCAGCAGTAGTACGCTCTCCTACGAGCAGTACTTC.

The chain combines TRBV5-1 with TRBJ2-3; D remains ambiguous. Germline V CDR1 and CDR2: SGHRS, YFSETQ. This CDR3 region has 14 residues. V dropped 0 bases and J dropped 2 bases, with 7 bases sitting between them. The chain's CDR3 is CASSLDSTTDTQYF. CDR3 bases: TGCGCCAGCAGCTTGGACAGTACCACAGATACGCAGTATTTT.

V and J are TRBV6-1 and TRBJ1-4, with TRBD1 matching 7 bases. The CDR3 length is 12 residues. Trimming removed 3 bases from V and 11 bases from J; junction bases left unmatched: 3. Germline V gene lookup returns CDR1 MNHNS and CDR2 SASEGT. The CDR3, as DNA: TGTGCCAGCAGTGATCAGGGGGTTAAACTGTTTTTT. Amino acids: CASSDQGVKLFF.

The rearrangement joins TRBV28 to TRBJ2-7; D not certain. From germline, CDR1 is MDHEN and CDR2 SYDVKM. V dropped 4 bases and J dropped 6 bases, with 10 bases sitting between them. CDR3 length equals 12 residues. The CDR3 DNA reads TGTGCCAGCAGTTCCAGGCGAATCGAGCAGTACTTC. It is translated as CASSSRRIEQYF. Supplemented by reference TRBV28 and TRBJ2-7, the full variable domain reads DVKVTQSSRYLVKRTGEKVFLECVQDMDHENMFWYRQDPGLGLRLIYFSYDVKMKEKGDIPEGYSVSREKKERFSLILESASTNQTSMYLCASSSRRIEQYFGPGTRLTVT.

V is TRBV7-8 and J is TRBJ2-7; possibly TRBD1 for D (6 bases). The CDR3 is 14 amino acids. The germline gives CDR1 SGHVS, CDR2 FQNEAQ. Between the trimmed V and J ends, which lost 5 bases and 4 bases, there was a span of 15 bases. The CDR3 nucleotides read TGTGCCAGCAGCCTACAGGGTGGTAGGTACGAGCAGTACTTC. Its protein is CASSLQGGRYEQYF.

The chain combines TRBV11-3 with TRBJ2-3, with 8 bases lining up with TRBD1. The CDR3 spans 14 residues. V lost 5 bases to trimming and J lost 6 bases; unmatched junction nucleotides: 7. Germline lookup yields CDR1 SGHNT and CDR2 YENEEA. This CDR3 is CASSPDRAPDTQYF. In DNA, the CDR3 is TGTGCCAGCAGCCCGGACAGGGCCCCGGATACGCAGTATTTT.

J is TRBJ2-2 and V is TRBV7-9, with 7 bases that match TRBD2. V lost 4 bases to trimming and J lost 5 bases; unmatched junction nucleotides: 13. In germline, CDR1 is SEHNR, CDR2 FQNEAQ (reference sequence). The CDR3 has 17 amino acids. As DNA, the CDR3 is TGTGCCAGCAGCTCCCGCAAGGATTGGGGAGGGACCGGGGAGCTGTTTTTT. It is translated as CASSSRKDWGGTGELFF.

Only one count was recorded for this clone. The rearrangement uses TRBV10-3 and TRBJ2-3, with 8 bases that match TRBD2. This CDR3 has 17 amino acids. Trimming removed 3 bases from V and 0 bases from J; junction bases left unmatched: 8. The germline gives CDR1 ENHRY, CDR2 SYGVKD. The CDR3 loop reads CAISDIASGRSTDTQYF. The CDR3 bases are TGTGCCATCAGTGACATTGCGAGCGGGAGAAGCACAGATACGCAGTATTTT.

The V call is TRBV7-2, the J call TRBJ1-5, with D maybe TRBD1 (6 bases). Trimming shortened V by 4 bases and J by 0 bases, and 10 bases separated the two germline ends. From germline, CDR1 is SGHTA and CDR2 FQGNSA. The CDR3 is made up of 15 amino acids. The CDR3 sequence is CASSSQGYSNQPQHF. The CDR3 DNA reads TGTGCCAGCAGCTCACAGGGTTATAGCAATCAGCCCCAGCATTTT. Variable domain in full (rest from reference TRBV7-2 and TRBJ1-5): GAGVSQSPSNKVTEKGKDVELRCDPISGHTALYWYRQSLGQGLEFLIYFQGNSAPDKSGLPSDRFSAERTGGSVSTLTIQRTQQEDSAVYLCASSSQGYSNQPQHFGDGTRLSIL.

This chain joins TRBV4-2 and TRBJ1-2; TRBD1 aligns across 7 bases. J was trimmed by 2 bases and V by 3 bases; bases with no gene match: 6. Germline assignment: CDR1 LGHNA and CDR2 YNFKEQ. The CDR3 spans 15 residues. DNA for the CDR3: TGTGCCAGCAGCCAGGACGACAGGGTCAACTATGGCTACACCTTC. As protein: CASSQDDRVNYGYTF.

This sequence joins TRBV5-4 and TRBJ1-6; D uncertain. The CDR3 extends over 12 amino acids. In germline, CDR1 is SGHNT, CDR2 YYREEE (reference sequence). Trimming left V 4 bases short and J 7 bases short, with 6 bases between. In DNA form, the CDR3 reads TGTGCCAGCAGCCTACAGAATTCACCCCTCCACTTT. Its protein is CASSLQNSPLHF.